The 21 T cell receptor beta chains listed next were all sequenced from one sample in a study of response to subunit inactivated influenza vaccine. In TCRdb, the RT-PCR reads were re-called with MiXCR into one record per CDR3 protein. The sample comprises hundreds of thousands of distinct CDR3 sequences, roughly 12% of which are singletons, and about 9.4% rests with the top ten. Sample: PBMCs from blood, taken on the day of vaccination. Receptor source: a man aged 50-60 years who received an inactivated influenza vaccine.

The CDR3 DNA reads as TGCGCCAGCAGCGTAATGACAGGGCCCTATGAGCAGTTCTTC. Amino acid sequence: CASSVMTGPYEQFF. The chain links TRBV5-1 to TRBJ2-1; 7 nucleotides agree with TRBD1. With 4 bases clipped from V and 8 bases from J, the junction kept 9 bases outside the gene matches. From germline, CDR1 is SGHRS and CDR2 YFSETQ. This CDR3 has 14 residues.

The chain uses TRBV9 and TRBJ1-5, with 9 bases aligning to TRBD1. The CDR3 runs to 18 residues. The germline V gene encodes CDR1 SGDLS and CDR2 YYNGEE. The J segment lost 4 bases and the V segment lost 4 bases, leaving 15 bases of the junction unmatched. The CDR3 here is CASSTLQGATGLNQPQHF. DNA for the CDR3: TGTGCCAGCAGCACACTACAGGGGGCGACGGGTCTTAATCAGCCCCAGCATTTT.

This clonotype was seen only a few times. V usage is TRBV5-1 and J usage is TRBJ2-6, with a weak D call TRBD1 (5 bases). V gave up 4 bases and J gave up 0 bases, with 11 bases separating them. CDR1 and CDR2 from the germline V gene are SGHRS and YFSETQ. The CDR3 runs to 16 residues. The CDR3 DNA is TGCGCCAGCAGCCCCCGACAGAGCTCTGGGGCCAACGTCCTGACTTTC. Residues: CASSPRQSSGANVLTF.

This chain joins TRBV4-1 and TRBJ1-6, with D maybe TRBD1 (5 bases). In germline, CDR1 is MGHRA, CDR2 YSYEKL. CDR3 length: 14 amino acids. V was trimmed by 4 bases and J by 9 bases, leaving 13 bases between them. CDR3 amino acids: CASSLGTVGSPLHF. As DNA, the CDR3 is TGCGCCAGCAGCCTCGGGACCGTGGGTTCACCCCTCCACTTT.

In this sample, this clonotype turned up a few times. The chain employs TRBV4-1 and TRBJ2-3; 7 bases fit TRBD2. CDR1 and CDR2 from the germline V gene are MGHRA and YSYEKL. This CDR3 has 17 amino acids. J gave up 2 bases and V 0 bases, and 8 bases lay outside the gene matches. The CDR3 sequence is CASSQDLGGVPTDTQYF. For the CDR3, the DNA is TGCGCCAGCAGCCAAGATCTGGGGGGGGTCCCCACAGATACGCAGTATTTT.

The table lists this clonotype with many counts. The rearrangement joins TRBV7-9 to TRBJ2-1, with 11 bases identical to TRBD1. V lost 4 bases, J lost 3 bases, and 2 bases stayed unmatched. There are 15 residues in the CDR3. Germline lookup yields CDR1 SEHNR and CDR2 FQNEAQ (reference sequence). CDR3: CASSSGTGGYNEQFF. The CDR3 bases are TGTGCCAGCAGCTCCGGGACAGGGGGCTACAATGAGCAGTTCTTC.

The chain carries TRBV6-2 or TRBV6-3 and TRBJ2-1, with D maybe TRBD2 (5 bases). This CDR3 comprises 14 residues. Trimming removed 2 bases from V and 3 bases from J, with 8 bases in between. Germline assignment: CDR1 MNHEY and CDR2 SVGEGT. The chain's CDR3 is CASSYGESYNEQFF. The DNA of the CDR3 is TGTGCCAGCAGTTACGGGGAGAGCTACAATGAGCAGTTCTTC.

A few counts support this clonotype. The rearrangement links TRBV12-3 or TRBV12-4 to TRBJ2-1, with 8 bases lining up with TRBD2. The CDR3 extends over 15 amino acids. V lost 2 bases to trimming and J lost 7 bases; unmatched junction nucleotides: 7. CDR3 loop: CASSLTGGIGNEQFF. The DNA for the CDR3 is TGTGCCAGCAGTTTAACGGGAGGGATTGGGAATGAGCAGTTCTTC.

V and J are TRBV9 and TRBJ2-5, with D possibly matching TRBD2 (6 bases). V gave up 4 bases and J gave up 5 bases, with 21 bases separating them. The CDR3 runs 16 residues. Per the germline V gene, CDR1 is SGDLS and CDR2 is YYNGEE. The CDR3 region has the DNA TGTGCCAGCAGCCCCCGATTAAGTAGCGGTACGGAGACCCAGTACTTC. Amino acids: CASSPRLSSGTETQYF.

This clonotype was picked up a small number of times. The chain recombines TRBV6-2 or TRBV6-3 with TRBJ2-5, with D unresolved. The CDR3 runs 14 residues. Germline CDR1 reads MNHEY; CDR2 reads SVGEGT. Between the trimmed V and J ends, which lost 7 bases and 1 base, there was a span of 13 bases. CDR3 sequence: CASNVPLIQETQYF. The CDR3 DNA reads TGTGCCAGCAACGTGCCTCTTATCCAAGAGACCCAGTACTTC.

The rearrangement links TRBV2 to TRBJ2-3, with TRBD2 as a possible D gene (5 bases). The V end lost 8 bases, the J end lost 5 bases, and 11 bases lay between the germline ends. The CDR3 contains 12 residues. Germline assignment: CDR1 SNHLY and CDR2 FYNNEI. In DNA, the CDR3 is TGTGCCAGCCACCAAGGAGGAGATACGCAGTATTTT. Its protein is CASHQGGDTQYF.

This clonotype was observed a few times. The CDR3 bases are TGCGCCAGCAGCCCCCCCCCAGGATTGAACACTGAAGCTTTCTTT. The encoded protein is CASSPPPGLNTEAFF. The chain uses TRBV5-1 and TRBJ1-1; D is unclear. V was pared by 4 bases and J by 0 bases, with 13 bases between. This CDR3 comprises 15 residues. In germline, CDR1 is SGHRS, CDR2 YFSETQ.

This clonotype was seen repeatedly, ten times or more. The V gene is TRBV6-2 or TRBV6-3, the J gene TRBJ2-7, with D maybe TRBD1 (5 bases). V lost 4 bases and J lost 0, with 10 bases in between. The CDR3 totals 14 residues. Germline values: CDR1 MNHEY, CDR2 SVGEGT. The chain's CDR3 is CASSSRQSSYEQYF. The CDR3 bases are TGTGCCAGCAGTTCCCGACAGAGCTCCTACGAGCAGTACTTC.

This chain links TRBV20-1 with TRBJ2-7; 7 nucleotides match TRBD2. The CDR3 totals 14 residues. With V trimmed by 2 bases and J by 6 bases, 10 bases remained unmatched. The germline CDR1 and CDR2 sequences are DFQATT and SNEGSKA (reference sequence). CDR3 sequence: CSARKTGTTVEQYF. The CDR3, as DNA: TGCAGTGCTAGAAAGACCGGGACTACGGTCGAGCAGTACTTC.

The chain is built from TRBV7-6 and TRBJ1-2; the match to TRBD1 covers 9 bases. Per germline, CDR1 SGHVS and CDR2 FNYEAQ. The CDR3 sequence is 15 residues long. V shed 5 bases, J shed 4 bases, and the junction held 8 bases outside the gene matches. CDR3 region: CASSQGQGSSYGYTF. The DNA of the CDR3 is TGTGCCAGCAGCCAGGGACAGGGTTCCTCCTATGGCTACACCTTC.

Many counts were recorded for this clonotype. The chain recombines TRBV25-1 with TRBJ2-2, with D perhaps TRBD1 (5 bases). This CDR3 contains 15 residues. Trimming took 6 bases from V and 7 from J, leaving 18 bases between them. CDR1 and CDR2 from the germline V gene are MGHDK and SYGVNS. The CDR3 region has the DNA TGTGCCAGCAGGGCGACCAGGGATTTGGTCGGGGAGCTGTTTTTT. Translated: CASRATRDLVGELFF.

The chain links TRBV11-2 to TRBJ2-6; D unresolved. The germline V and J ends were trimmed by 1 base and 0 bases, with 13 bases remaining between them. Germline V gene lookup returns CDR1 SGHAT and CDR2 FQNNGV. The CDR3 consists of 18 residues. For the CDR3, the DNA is TGTGCCAGCAGCTTAGTAGGCCTTAGGACCTCTGGGGCCAACGTCCTGACTTTC. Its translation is CASSLVGLRTSGANVLTF. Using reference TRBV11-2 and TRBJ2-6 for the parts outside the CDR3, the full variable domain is EAGVAQSPRYKIIEKRQSVAFWCNPISGHATLYWYQQILGQGPKLLIQFQNNGVVDDSQLPKDRFSAERLKGVDSTLKIQPAKLEDSAVYLCASSLVGLRTSGANVLTFGAGSRLTVL.

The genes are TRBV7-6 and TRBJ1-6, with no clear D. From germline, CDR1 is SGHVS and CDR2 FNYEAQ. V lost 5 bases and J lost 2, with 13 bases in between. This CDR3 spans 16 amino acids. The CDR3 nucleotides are TGTGCCAGCAGCCCCCACGGGCTTCCCTATAATTCACCCCTCCACTTT. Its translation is CASSPHGLPYNSPLHF.

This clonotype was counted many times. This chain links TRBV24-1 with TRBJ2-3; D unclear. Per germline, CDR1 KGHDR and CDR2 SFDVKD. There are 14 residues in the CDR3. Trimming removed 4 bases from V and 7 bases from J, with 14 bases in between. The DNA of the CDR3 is TGTGCCACCAGTGACTCGAATTGGCAGAATACGCAGTATTTT. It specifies CATSDSNWQNTQYF.

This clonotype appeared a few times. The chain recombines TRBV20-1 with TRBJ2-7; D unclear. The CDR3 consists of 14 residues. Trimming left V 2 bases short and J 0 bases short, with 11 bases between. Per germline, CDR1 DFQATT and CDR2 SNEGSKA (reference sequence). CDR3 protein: CSARIRRSSYEQYF. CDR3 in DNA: TGCAGTGCTAGAATTAGGCGGAGCTCCTACGAGCAGTACTTC.

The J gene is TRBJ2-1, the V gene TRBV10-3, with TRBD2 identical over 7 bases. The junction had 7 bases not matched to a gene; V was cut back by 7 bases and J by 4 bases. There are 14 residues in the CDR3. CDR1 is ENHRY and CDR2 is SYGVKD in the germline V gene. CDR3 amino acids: CAITPREGYNEQFF. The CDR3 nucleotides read TGTGCCATCACTCCCAGGGAGGGGTACAATGAGCAGTTCTTC.